This TCR beta chain comes out of a study of cytomegalovirus exposure and HLA in healthy donors. PCR employed 60 Vbeta and 13 Jbeta primers. Measured with immunoSEQ multiplex PCR; TCRdb has only the in-frame clones, and not every one. The sample includes about 160,000 clones, roughly four fifths of them seen just once. This CDR3 is built from 15 residues. J was trimmed by 9 bases and V by 4 bases; bases with no gene match: 8. Looked up from germline, CDR1 is SGHDT and CDR2 is YYEEEE. This receptor was identified in a woman aged 35 to 49 in good health and CMV-seronegative. The chain combines TRBV5-6 with TRBJ1-6, with 9 bases matching TRBD1. Sequencing was carried out using PBMCs. The CDR3 sequence: CASSPTGGVSSPLHF. CDR3 DNA: TGTGCCAGCAGCCCGACAGGGGGTGTCAGTTCACCCCTCCACTTT.